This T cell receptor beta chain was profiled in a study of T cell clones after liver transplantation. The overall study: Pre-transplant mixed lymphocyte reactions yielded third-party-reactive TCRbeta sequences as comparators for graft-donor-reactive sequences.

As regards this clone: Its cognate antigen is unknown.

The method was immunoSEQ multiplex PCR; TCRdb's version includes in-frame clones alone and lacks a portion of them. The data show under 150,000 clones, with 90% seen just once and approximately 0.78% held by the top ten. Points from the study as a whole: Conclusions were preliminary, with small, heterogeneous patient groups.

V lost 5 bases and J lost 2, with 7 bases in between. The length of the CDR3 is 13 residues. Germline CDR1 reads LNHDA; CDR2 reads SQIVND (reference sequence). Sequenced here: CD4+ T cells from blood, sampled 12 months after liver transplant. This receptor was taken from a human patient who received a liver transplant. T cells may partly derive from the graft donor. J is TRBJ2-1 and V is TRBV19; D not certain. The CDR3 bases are TGTGCCAGTAGTTTGGGGACCTACAATGAGCAGTTCTTC. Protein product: CASSLGTYNEQFF.